These 6 T cell receptor beta chains share one sample of origin, sequenced in a study of low-dose radiotherapy and immunotherapy resistance in tumors. Specified time point: before trial treatment. Primers used for first-strand cDNA, a TRAV- and TRBV-specific set, covered both alpha and beta chains. A constant-region primer paired with the V-primer adapter amplified TCRs over 20 PCR cycles. One entry per CDR3 protein, called by TCRdb with MiXCR from the reads. The table shows around 79,000 distinct CDR3 sequences, with approximately 17% occurring only once. Material: PBMCs, obtained before treatment. The receptors stem from a male donor with prostate cancer.

At least ten counts were recorded for this clonotype. The chain uses TRBV28 and TRBJ1-4, with a tentative D call TRBD1 (6 bases). Germline V lookup: CDR1 MDHEN, CDR2 SYDVKM. The CDR3 sequence is 12 residues long. Between the trimmed V and J ends, which lost 6 bases and 11 bases, there was a span of 13 bases. The CDR3: CASSPPRGKLFF. In DNA form, the CDR3 reads TGTGCCAGCAGCCCACCGAGGGGGAAACTGTTTTTT. Drawing the rest from reference TRBV28 and TRBJ1-4, the complete variable domain is DVKVTQSSRYLVKRTGEKVFLECVQDMDHENMFWYRQDPGLGLRLIYFSYDVKMKEKGDIPEGYSVSREKKERFSLILESASTNQTSMYLCASSPPRGKLFFGSGTQLSVL.

Turning to this clonotype: A much larger clone is a single base away; this may be a read error. This chain joins TRBV20-1 and TRBJ2-7, with D unclear. The CDR3 length is 13 residues. In germline, CDR1 is DFQATT, CDR2 SNEGSKA (reference sequence). Between the trimmed V and J ends, which lost 4 bases and 2 bases, there was a span of 12 bases. DNA of the CDR3: TGCAGTGCTATGTTACTATGGGCCTACGAGCAGTACTTC. Amino acids: CSAMLLWAYEQYF.

At least ten counts were recorded for this clonotype. This chain joins TRBV7-2 and TRBJ2-4, with D perhaps TRBD1 (5 bases). Germline V gene data show CDR1 as SGHTA and CDR2 as FQGNSA. The V end was cut by 1 base, the J end by 3 bases, with 16 bases between. The CDR3 loop spans 17 amino acids. The CDR3 nucleotides read TGTGCCAGCAGCTTAGGTAGTCCAGGGCAAAACAAAAACATTCAGTACTTC. Amino acids: CASSLGSPGQNKNIQYF.

The table lists this clonotype with many counts. The chain joins TRBV30 to TRBJ2-2, with D maybe TRBD1 (5 bases). CDR3 length: 14 amino acids. With 5 bases removed from V and 1 base from J, the gap between germline ends came to 11 bases. Germline loops: CDR1 GTSNPN, CDR2 SVGIG (reference sequence). CDR3: CAWRITGNTGELFF. The CDR3, as DNA: TGTGCCTGGCGGATTACAGGGAACACCGGGGAGCTGTTTTTT. Full variable domain (outside the CDR3, taken from reference TRBV30 and TRBJ2-2): SQTIHQWPATLVQPVGSPLSLECTVEGTSNPNLYWYRQAAGRGLQLLFYSVGIGQISSEVPQNLSASRPQDRQFILSSKKLLLSDSGFYLCAWRITGNTGELFFGEGSRLTVL.

Many counts were recorded for this clonotype. The chain is built from TRBV20-1 and TRBJ1-1; 12 nucleotides match TRBD1. The CDR3 length is 14 residues. CDR1 is DFQATT and CDR2 is SNEGSKA in the germline V gene (reference sequence). Losses at the gene ends were 5 bases for V and 7 bases for J; bases not matched to a gene: 8. Written as DNA, the CDR3 is TGCAGTGCTCTGCACCGGGACAGGGGGCATGAAGCTTTCTTT. This translates into CSALHRDRGHEAFF.

This clonotype occurred many times. This chain uses TRBV5-1 with TRBJ2-1, with 7 positions matching TRBD1. V gave up 0 bases and J gave up 4 bases; unmatched junction bases: 7. The CDR3 runs 16 residues. Germline CDR1 is SGHRS and CDR2 is YFSETQ. CDR3 protein: CASSLAFGTAYNEQFF. CDR3 nucleotide sequence: TGCGCCAGCAGCTTGGCCTTCGGGACAGCATACAATGAGCAGTTCTTC.